This entry features one T cell receptor beta chain sequence. Antigen unknown. In unsorted samples, genomic DNA was obtained using around 100 million PBMCs. The data derive from a study of shared clonotypes between healthy human individuals. Whole-study findings and limits: An expected dependence of interdonor clonotype sharing on sequencing depth was noted. It was only blood that was sampled, and tissue repertoires likely differ.

The CDR3 spans 13 residues. V was clipped by 3 bases and J by 5 bases, with 11 bases between them. Germline CDR1 reads SGDLS; CDR2 reads YYNGEE. When replicate PCRs were run on unsorted PBMC, they used approximately 0.3 ug DNA, approximately 30,000 T cell genomes. Repertoires were generated with immunoSEQ multiplex PCR, while TCRdb's copy carries only in-frame clones and drops some. The table shows approximately 500,000 clones, with around 74% occurring only once. The sequenced sample was PBMCs. The chain couples TRBV9 to TRBJ2-5, with a possible D match to TRBD1 (6 bases). The TCR was taken from a woman between 40 and 50 years old in good health. Some clones in this sample may be carry-over from other donors' samples. CDR3 amino acids: CASSEQGTETQYF. For the CDR3, the DNA is TGTGCCAGCAGCGAACAGGGCACCGAGACCCAGTACTTC.